The source of this T cell receptor beta chain is a study of memory CD4+ T cells and cytomegalovirus serostatus (dated by TCRdb to 2018 to 2020). Turning to the overall study: The cohort comprised 33 healthy Belgian adults, 9 CMV seropositive and roughly 25 CMV seronegative. To replicate a published TCR-based CMV serostatus classifier, the researchers sequenced the CD4+ memory TCRbeta repertoires of a Belgian cohort whose cytomegalovirus serostatus was known. Results and caveats for the whole study, not just this receptor: The original-framework classifier achieved a median bootstrapped AUC of almost 0.97 with a 95% CI of 0.76-1.00 on the Belgian cohort. Only CD4+CD45RO+ memory cells were sequenced, in contrast to the original study, which included naive and memory CD4+ and CD8+ populations. For CMV serostatus prediction, a median bootstrapped AUC of 0.95 was reached with the original framework, and a median bootstrapped AUC of around 0.89 was reached with a US-trained random forest. Of more than 150 previously reported CMV-associated TCRbeta sequences, some 73 appeared in the CD4+ memory repertoires, each in one to five individuals. Results were interpreted as suggesting that the CMV-associated TCR signature is largely present in the CD4+ memory repertoire.

Genomic DNA was extracted from sorted cells with the Quick-DNA Microprep Kit. TCRbeta DNA was amplified with the immunoSEQ hsTCRbeta kit following the manufacturer's protocol. TCRbeta libraries were sequenced on an Illumina MiSeq instrument. Per the authors' processing: After out-of-frame sequences were removed, some 2.1 million distinct TCRbeta sequences remained, averaging about 67,000 per individual. Two values were used to score each individual: the count of 150 to 200 previously reported CMV-associated TCRbeta sequences and the total count of productive distinct TCRbeta sequences. A beta-binomial model was reimplemented in Python, and scikit-learn random forests with default parameters were trained on data from the US cohort. Classifier performance on the Belgian cohort was reported as the median AUC with percentile confidence intervals calculated over 10,000 bootstrap iterations. TCRdb took this table from immuneACCESS and kept in-frame rearrangements with V and J called. Such tables lack part of the clones; where checked against another copy, unresolved V genes explain under half of the gap, and the rest is unexplained. That table supplies the V and J calls and clone size; D and trimming were determined from the DNA. The sample data list roughly 48,000 clones, and about 80% of these were observed just once. The ten most abundant clones make up around 1.5% of the sample.

A FACSAria II was used to sort memory CD4+ T cells, defined as single viable CD3+CD4+CD8-CD45RO+ cells. CMV serostatus was determined with a Roche Elecsys assay detecting serum IgG against CMV pp150, pp28, p38 and p52. After the samples were thawed, total CD4+ T cells were enriched through positive selection using CD4 magnetic microbeads. Samples originated from another study that specifically interrogated the CD4+ T cell memory repertoire. Following standard operating procedures, peripheral blood mononuclear cells were isolated and cryopreserved, while serum was kept at -80 degrees C. The staining used CD3-PerCP (BW264/56), CD4-APC (RPA-T4), CD45RO-PE (UCHT1) and CD8-Pacific Orange (3B5) antibodies, and Sytox blue was used to exclude non-viable cells. V was cut back by 4 bases and J by 5 bases, leaving a gap of 13 bases between them. The cysteine opens and the phenylalanine closes a CDR3 of 13 amino acids. Just the 39-base CDR3 DNA is kept, in frame starting at base 1. CDR1 and CDR2, per the germline V gene (reference sequence), are SGHNT and YYREEE.

About this clone: There is no known antigen for this receptor. Per-base qualities were not stored, and no clone one base away is much larger.

Sequencing was performed on memory CD4+ T cells from blood. The TCR was taken from an adult in good health and CMV-seropositive. The sequence is built from TRBV5-4 and TRBJ2-7, with a weak D call of TRBD1 (6 bases match). DNA sequence: TGTGCCAGCAGCCGAACAGGGAGCCACGAGCAGTACTTC. The encoded protein is CASSRTGSHEQYF.